The 5 T cell receptor beta chains presented below share a single source sample, sequenced in a study of shared clonotypes between healthy human individuals. Profiled with immunoSEQ multiplex PCR; TCRdb holds only in-frame clones, not every one. Among more than 900,000 clones, around 78% were seen once, and the ten largest hold around 0.61%. Material: memory CD4+ T cells from PBMCs. Subset here: CD45RA-negative fraction. All receptors come from a man aged 18-30 years in good health. Some clones in this sample may be carry-over from other donors' samples.

The rearrangement uses TRBV5-1 and TRBJ2-7; 7 bases match TRBD2. There are 15 residues in the CDR3. Germline CDR1 and CDR2: SGHRS and YFSETQ. Losses at the gene ends were 4 bases for V and 3 bases for J; bases not matched to a gene: 10. The CDR3 DNA is TGCGCCAGCAGCCCCGGACTAGGGTCGGTCTACGAGCAGTACTTC. Protein sequence: CASSPGLGSVYEQYF.

This clone was seen once. V gene TRBV28 combines with J gene TRBJ1-1, with TRBD1 matching over 8 bases. The CDR3 is made up of 13 amino acids. CDR1 is MDHEN and CDR2 is SYDVKM in the germline V gene. V shed 8 bases, J shed 1 base, and the junction held 3 bases outside the gene matches. CDR3: CASRTGRNTEAFF. The CDR3, as DNA: TGTGCCAGCCGGACAGGGAGGAACACTGAAGCTTTCTTT.

The rearrangement uses TRBV5-1 and TRBJ2-2; no clear D gene. The CDR3 consists of 14 residues. Looked up from germline, CDR1 is SGHRS and CDR2 is YFSETQ. Trimming took 5 bases from V and 6 from J, leaving 14 bases between them. The chain's CDR3 is CASSYARMAGELFF. CDR3 DNA: TGCGCCAGCAGTTACGCCAGGATGGCCGGGGAGCTGTTTTTT.

The chain has TRBV6-1 and TRBJ2-3, with 15 positions matching TRBD2. Losses at the gene ends were 4 bases for V and 8 bases for J; bases not matched to a gene: 13. CDR1 is MNHNS, CDR2 SASEGT, per germline. This CDR3 is built from 18 residues. In DNA, the CDR3 is TGTGCCAGCAGTGCTCGGACTAGCGGGAGGGCCCTCTCTGCTACGCAGTATTTT. This translates into CASSARTSGRALSATQYF.

The chain is built from TRBV11-2 and TRBJ2-7; D is undetermined. V gave up 4 bases and J gave up 2 bases, with 15 bases separating them. In germline, CDR1 is SGHAT, CDR2 FQNNGV. There are 15 residues in the CDR3. In DNA, the CDR3 is TGTGCCAGCAGCTCAAGAGGTCTCAAGCCCTACGAGCAGTACTTC. Translating it yields CASSSRGLKPYEQYF.